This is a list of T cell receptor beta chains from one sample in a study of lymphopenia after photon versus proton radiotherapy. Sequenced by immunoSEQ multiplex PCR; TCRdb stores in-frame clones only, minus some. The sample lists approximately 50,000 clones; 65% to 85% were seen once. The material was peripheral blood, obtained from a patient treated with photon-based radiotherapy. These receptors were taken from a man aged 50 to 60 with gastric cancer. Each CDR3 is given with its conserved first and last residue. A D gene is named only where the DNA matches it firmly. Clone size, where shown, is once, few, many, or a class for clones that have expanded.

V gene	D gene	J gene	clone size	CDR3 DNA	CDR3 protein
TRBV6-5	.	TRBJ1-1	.	TGTGCCAGCAGTGAAGTATCCCATGATGGGTCTTTCTTT	CASSEVSHDGSFF
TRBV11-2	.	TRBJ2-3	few	TGTGCCAGCAGCTCCCGAGGGGTGGTGCTGGATACGCAGTATTTT	CASSSRGVVLDTQYF
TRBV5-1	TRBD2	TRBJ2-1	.	TGCGCCAGCAGCCAGACTAGCCCCAGGTACAATGAGCAGTTCTTC	CASSQTSPRYNEQFF
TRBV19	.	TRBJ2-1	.	TGTGCCAGTAGGTCTCCAGCGTGGCCCTACAATGAGCAGTTCTTC	CASRSPAWPYNEQFF
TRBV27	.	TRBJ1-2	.	TGTGCCAGCAGTTTTCGAAACAACTATGGCTACACCTTC	CASSFRNNYGYTF
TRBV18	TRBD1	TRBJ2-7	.	TGTGCCAGCTCACCCTCAAAGGGGGCGTACGAGCAGTACTTC	CASSPSKGAYEQYF
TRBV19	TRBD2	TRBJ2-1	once	TGTGCCAGTAGTACCAGGACTAGCGCAACCTCCTACAATGAGCAGTTCTTC	CASSTRTSATSYNEQFF
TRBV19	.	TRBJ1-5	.	TGTGCCAGTAGTATGGCGGGGCCGGCGTCACCCCAGCATTTT	CASSMAGPASPQHF
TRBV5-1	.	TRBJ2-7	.	TGCGCCAGCAGGGTTTCGGCCAGTTCCTACGAGCAGTACTTC	CASRVSASSYEQYF
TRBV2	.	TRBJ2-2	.	TGTGCCAGCAGGGGGAAACTAGGGGTGAACACCGGGGAGCTGTTTTTT	CASRGKLGVNTGELFF
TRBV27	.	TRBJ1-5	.	TGTGCCAGCAGCCCCGGAGGGGAGGAGCAGCCCCAGCATTTT	CASSPGGEEQPQHF
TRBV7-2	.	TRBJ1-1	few	TGTGCCAGCAGCTTGCGGCAGACGAACACTGAAGCTTTCTTT	CASSLRQTNTEAFF
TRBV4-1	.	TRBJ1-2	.	TGCGCCAGCAGCCCCCTCGGGGGGGGAAGAGGTGGCTACACCTTC	CASSPLGGGRGGYTF
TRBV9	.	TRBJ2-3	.	TGTGCCAGCAGCGTAGCCGGAAGCACAGATACGCAGTATTTT	CASSVAGSTDTQYF
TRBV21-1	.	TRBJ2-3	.	TGTGCCAGCAGCAAAGGACTAGCGGGTCGAACCAACCTCACAGATACGCAGTATTTT	CASSKGLAGRTNLTDTQYF
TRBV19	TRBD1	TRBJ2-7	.	TGTGCCAGTAGGAGGACAGGGGTAACCTACGAGCAGTACTTC	CASRRTGVTYEQYF
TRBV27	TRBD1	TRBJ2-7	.	TGTGCCAGCAGTCCAGGACAGGGGGCGGGGGAGCAGTACTTC	CASSPGQGAGEQYF
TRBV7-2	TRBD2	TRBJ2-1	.	TGTGCCAGCAGCCGACCCCTAGCGGGAGAACGCAATGAGCAGTTCTTC	CASSRPLAGERNEQFF
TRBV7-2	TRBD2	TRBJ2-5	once	TGTGCCAGCAGACAGGGACTAGCGGGAGATACGGAGACCCAGTACTTC	CASRQGLAGDTETQYF
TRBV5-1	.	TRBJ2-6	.	TGCGCCAGCAGCTTGGAGGGGATCTCAGGGGTCGGGGCCAACGTCCTGACTTTC	CASSLEGISGVGANVLTF
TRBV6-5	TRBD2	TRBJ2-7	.	TGTGCCAGCACGGGTTGGGGCGGGAGGTTCTACGAGCAGTACTTC	CASTGWGGRFYEQYF
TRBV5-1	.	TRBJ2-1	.	TGCGCCAGCAGCTTAGATCTAGCCCAACAAAGCTCCTACAATGAGCAGTTCTTC	CASSLDLAQQSSYNEQFF
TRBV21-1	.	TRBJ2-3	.	TGTGCCAGCAGCAAAGGAGGACATACGTATACGCAGTATTTT	CASSKGGHTYTQYF
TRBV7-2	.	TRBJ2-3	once	TGTGCCAGCACTGGGGGATACGGCACAGATACGCAGTATTTT	CASTGGYGTDTQYF
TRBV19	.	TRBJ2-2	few	TGTGCCAGTAGTATTTCGCTGGGGTATAGGGAATACACCGGGGAGCTGTTTTTT	CASSISLGYREYTGELFF
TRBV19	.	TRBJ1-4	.	TGTGCCAGTGGGGAATACGGGGTCGAAAAACTGTTTTTT	CASGEYGVEKLFF